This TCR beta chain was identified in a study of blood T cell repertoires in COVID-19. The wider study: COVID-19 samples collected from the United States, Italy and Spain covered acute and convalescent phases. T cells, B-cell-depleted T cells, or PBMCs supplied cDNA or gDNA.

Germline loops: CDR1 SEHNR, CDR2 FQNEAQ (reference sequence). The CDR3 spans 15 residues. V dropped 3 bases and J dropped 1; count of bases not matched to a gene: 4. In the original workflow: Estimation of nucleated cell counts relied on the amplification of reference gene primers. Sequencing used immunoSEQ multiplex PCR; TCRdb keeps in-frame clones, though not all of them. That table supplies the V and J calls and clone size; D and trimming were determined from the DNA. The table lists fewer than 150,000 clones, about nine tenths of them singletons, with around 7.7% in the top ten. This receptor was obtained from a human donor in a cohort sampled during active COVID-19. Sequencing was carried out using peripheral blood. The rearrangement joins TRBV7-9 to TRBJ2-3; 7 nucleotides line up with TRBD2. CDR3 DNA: TGTGCCAGCAGCTTTGGCGGGAGAGGCACAGATACGCAGTATTTT. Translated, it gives CASSFGGRGTDTQYF.